This T cell receptor beta chain appears in the sequencing data of a study of CD8+ T cells in alopecia areata. About the research overall: People stayed on tofacitinib for 6 to 18 months, then stopped the drug for 6 months. Broader study findings: Numerous expanded lesional clones remained in scalp and blood during tofacitinib. Scalp clonality, together with expanded CD8+ clones among the top 100, fell significantly with tofacitinib.

This clone was counted many times. Its target is not known. Extraction of RNA preceded its reverse transcription into cDNA, which served as the sequencing template. Repertoires were generated with immunoSEQ multiplex PCR, while TCRdb's copy carries only in-frame clones and drops some. This sample has roughly 280,000 clones, with 60% found just once. Treatment reported: oral pan-JAK inhibitor, 5-10 mg twice daily. This material consisted of CD4+ T cells sorted from blood, taken between weeks 51 and 54, from a patient treated with tofacitinib. This TCR was sampled from a human donor with alopecia areata.

CDR3 loop: CASSLGQETQYF. In nucleotides, the CDR3 is TGTGCCAGCAGCTTGGGCCAAGAGACCCAGTACTTC. The rearrangement joins TRBV7-2 to TRBJ2-5; no reliable D call. The CDR3 covers 12 residues. Germline CDR1 and CDR2: SGHTA and FQGNSA. V lost 3 bases and J lost 1, with 3 bases in between.